The 30 T cell receptor beta chains below all came from one sample that was sequenced in a study of response to subunit inactivated influenza vaccine. TCRdb independently ran MiXCR on the RT-PCR reads; one entry per CDR3 protein. The sample carries under 950,000 distinct CDR3 sequences, roughly 20% recorded once. The sample in question was PBMCs from blood, obtained roughly 5 days after vaccination. The origin of the receptors is a man aged 45-60 years who received an inactivated influenza vaccine.

This clonotype was counted between two and nine times. The V gene is TRBV27, the J gene TRBJ1-2; D uncertain. V was pared by 4 bases and J by 6 bases, with 12 bases between. The CDR3 is made up of 13 amino acids. Germline V gene sequence: CDR1 MNHEY, CDR2 SMNVEV (reference sequence). For the CDR3, the DNA is TGTGCCAGCAGTTGGCGCGTAGGGAATGGCTACACCTTC. It codes for CASSWRVGNGYTF.

This clonotype has more than one count but fewer than ten. The rearrangement links TRBV14 to TRBJ2-3, with 7 bases that match TRBD1. The CDR3 extends over 19 amino acids. V lost 2 bases and J lost 2; bases outside the gene matches: 16. The V gene's germline CDR1 is SGHDN and CDR2 FVKESK. The CDR3 loop is CASSQYLQGSFLITDTQYF. In nucleotides, the CDR3 is TGTGCCAGCAGCCAATATTTACAGGGGTCCTTTCTCATCACAGATACGCAGTATTTT.

The chain couples TRBV7-9 to TRBJ2-3; D gene ambiguous. The V and J ends lost 2 bases and 2 bases respectively, with 17 bases between them. The CDR3 consists of 17 residues. Per the germline V gene, CDR1 is SEHNR and CDR2 is FQNEAQ (reference sequence). CDR3 nucleotides: TGTGCCAGCAGCTTACCCGGGCAGGTAGCAGTCACAGATACGCAGTATTTT. This codes for CASSLPGQVAVTDTQYF.

This clonotype was counted only a few times. J is TRBJ1-1 and V is TRBV5-6; TRBD1 aligns across 7 bases. Germline assignment: CDR1 SGHDT and CDR2 YYEEEE. V lost 6 bases and J lost 7; bases outside the gene matches: 9. The length of the CDR3 is 13 residues. The CDR3, as DNA: TGTGCCAGCACCGGACAGGAGGACGATGAAGCTTTCTTT. This gives the protein CASTGQEDDEAFF.

This clonotype was counted a few times. The junction shows a germline mismatch at one end, possibly a read error. The chain employs TRBV11-2 and TRBJ2-5; D gene uncertain. The CDR3 extends over 11 amino acids. Germline V gives CDR1 SGHAT, CDR2 FQNNGV. CDR3 bases: TGTGCCAGCAGCGGGTCATTATATCCCCACTTC. Protein sequence: CASSGSLYPHF.

This rearrangement joins TRBV6-2 or TRBV6-3 to TRBJ2-3; no clear D. CDR3 length equals 12 residues. Germline CDR1 MNHEY, CDR2 SVGEGT. Between the trimmed V and J ends, which lost 6 bases and 7 bases, there was a span of 11 bases. The CDR3 loop is CASSPQWHTQYF. DNA for the CDR3: TGTGCCAGCAGCCCCCAGTGGCATACGCAGTATTTT.

This clonotype was seen at least ten times. The V gene is TRBV7-2, the J gene TRBJ2-7; D unresolved. The V and J ends lost 1 base and 2 bases respectively, with 9 bases between them. Germline-derived CDR1 and CDR2 are SGHTA and FQGNSA. The length of the CDR3 is 14 residues. CDR3 DNA: TGTGCCAGCAGCTTAGGCCTCAATCCCTACGAGCAGTACTTC. It is translated as CASSLGLNPYEQYF.

Only a few counts were recorded for this clonotype. The chain has TRBV7-9 and TRBJ1-1; D might be TRBD1 (6 bases). Germline V lookup: CDR1 SEHNR, CDR2 FQNEAQ (reference sequence). V shed 5 bases and J shed 4 bases, with 17 bases lying between them. CDR3 length equals 15 residues. The CDR3 coding sequence is TGTGCCAGCAGCCCTCGGGGGCAGGGTACCACTGAAGCTTTCTTT. Its protein is CASSPRGQGTTEAFF.

This clonotype came up a few times. This chain uses TRBV7-2 with TRBJ2-6, with D uncertain. This CDR3 has 14 amino acids. Deletions cut 5 bases from V and 4 bases from J, with 9 bases between. Germline loops: CDR1 SGHTA, CDR2 FQGNSA. The CDR3 DNA reads as TGTGCCAGCAGCCCAAATACGGGGGCCAACGTCCTGACTTTC. It specifies CASSPNTGANVLTF.

This clonotype was recorded at least ten times. The chain joins TRBV24-1 to TRBJ2-5, with 8 bases lining up with TRBD1. The CDR3 extends over 14 amino acids. Germline assignment: CDR1 KGHDR and CDR2 SFDVKD. J gave up 7 bases and V 4 bases, and 7 bases lay outside the gene matches. The CDR3 sequence is CATSDYGQGGTQYF. The CDR3, as DNA: TGTGCCACCAGTGACTATGGACAGGGCGGGACCCAGTACTTC.

In its sample, this clonotype was seen many times. The CDR3 DNA is TGCGCCAGCACCCCAGAGGGGAGCTCTGGGGCCAACGTCCTGACTTTC. Translated: CASTPEGSSGANVLTF. This chain connects TRBV5-1 to TRBJ2-6; the D gene could be TRBD1 or TRBD2 (5 bases each). Trimming left V 6 bases short and J 0 bases short, with 13 bases between. CDR3 length: 16 residues. In germline, CDR1 is SGHRS, CDR2 YFSETQ.

V usage is TRBV11-1 and J usage is TRBJ2-4; 8 bases match TRBD1. Germline values: CDR1 SGHAT, CDR2 FQDESV (reference sequence). With 5 bases clipped from V and 3 bases from J, the junction kept 6 bases outside the gene matches. This CDR3 region has 15 residues. The CDR3: CASSARTGIKNIQYF. CDR3 DNA sequence: TGTGCCAGCAGCGCCCGGACAGGGATCAAAAACATTCAGTACTTC. The full variable domain, in which reference TRBV11-1 and TRBJ2-4 provide the parts outside the CDR3, is EAEVAQSPRYKITEKSQAVAFWCDPISGHATLYWYRQILGQGPELLVQFQDESVVDDSQLPKDRFSAERLKGVDSTLKIQPAELGDSAMYLCASSARTGIKNIQYFGAGTRLSVL.

Only a few counts were recorded for this clonotype. The gene calls are TRBV20-1 and TRBJ1-1; weak D call: TRBD1 (6 bases). V was clipped by 3 bases and J by 2 bases, with 13 bases between them. The CDR3 runs to 14 residues. Germline V gene lookup returns CDR1 DFQATT and CDR2 SNEGSKA (reference sequence). The CDR3 protein is CSASRGDINTEAFF. CDR3 nucleotide sequence: TGCAGTGCTAGTCGTGGGGACATAAACACTGAAGCTTTCTTT.

The chain uses TRBV12-3 or TRBV12-4 and TRBJ2-1; 10 nucleotides match TRBD2. CDR3 length: 16 residues. V gave up 5 bases and J gave up 9 bases; unmatched junction bases: 13. Written as DNA, the CDR3 is TGTGCCAGCAGTGCGTCATTACTAGCGGGAAAGTTTGAGCAGTTCTTC. Translated, it gives CASSASLLAGKFEQFF.

The V call is TRBV11-1, the J call TRBJ2-1, with 11 nucleotides matching TRBD1. With 5 bases clipped from V and 0 bases from J, the junction kept 6 bases outside the gene matches. From germline, CDR1 is SGHAT and CDR2 FQDESV (reference sequence). CDR3 length equals 17 residues. CDR3 in amino acids: CASSHRDRGFSYNEQFF. CDR3 coding DNA: TGTGCCAGCAGCCACCGGGACAGGGGGTTCTCCTACAATGAGCAGTTCTTC. The entire variable domain, with the rest obtained from reference TRBV11-1 and TRBJ2-1, is as follows: EAEVAQSPRYKITEKSQAVAFWCDPISGHATLYWYRQILGQGPELLVQFQDESVVDDSQLPKDRFSAERLKGVDSTLKIQPAELGDSAMYLCASSHRDRGFSYNEQFFGPGTRLTVL.

The gene calls are TRBV5-1 and TRBJ2-1, with TRBD1 identical over 9 bases. V was pared by 3 bases and J by 11 bases, with 15 bases of the junction left unmatched. The CDR3 sequence is 16 residues long. The V gene's germline CDR1 is SGHRS and CDR2 YFSETQ. DNA for the CDR3: TGCGCCAGCAGCTCGGACGGACAGGGGACCTTGGCGAAGCAGTTCTTC. Its translation: CASSSDGQGTLAKQFF.

The chain has TRBV3-1 and TRBJ2-2, with 7 bases fitting TRBD1. In germline, CDR1 is LGHDT, CDR2 YNNKEL (reference sequence). V shed 0 bases, J shed 0 bases, and the junction held 13 bases outside the gene matches. This CDR3 contains 20 residues. This CDR3 reads CASSQDRRRRQGSNTGELFF. The CDR3 DNA is TGTGCCAGCAGCCAAGATCGCCGGCGCAGACAGGGTTCGAACACCGGGGAGCTGTTTTTT.

In its sample, this clonotype was seen many times. This chain uses TRBV5-1 with TRBJ1-1; weak D call: TRBD1 (6 bases). This CDR3 is 13 amino acids long. The V gene lost 4 bases and the J gene lost 4 bases, with 11 bases spanning the gap. Germline V lookup: CDR1 SGHRS, CDR2 YFSETQ. The CDR3 nucleotides are TGCGCCAGCAGCCCAGCGGGGGCCACTGAAGCTTTCTTT. It codes for CASSPAGATEAFF.

This clonotype has only a few counts. J is TRBJ2-2 and V is TRBV10-3, with D perhaps matching TRBD1 or TRBD2 (5 bases each). Germline loops: CDR1 ENHRY, CDR2 SYGVKD. The CDR3 runs 15 residues. V was trimmed by 2 bases and J by 4 bases, leaving 11 bases between them. This CDR3 reads CAISEGAAGTGELFF. In DNA form, the CDR3 reads TGTGCCATCAGTGAGGGGGCGGCGGGCACCGGGGAGCTGTTTTTT.

This clonotype was seen many times. The chain combines TRBV29-1 with TRBJ2-2; TRBD2 agrees at 8 bases. The CDR3 runs to 17 residues. With 5 bases clipped from V and 6 bases from J, the junction kept 17 bases outside the gene matches. Germline-derived CDR1 and CDR2 are SQVTM and ANQGSEA. Written as DNA, the CDR3 is TGCAGCGTTCGCTTGGAAGACGGGACTAGAGTTGCCGGGGAGCTGTTTTTT. It is translated as CSVRLEDGTRVAGELFF.

The table lists this clonotype with a few counts. This chain links TRBV15 with TRBJ2-5, with D unclear. The CDR3 contains 15 residues. The V gene's germline CDR1 is LNHNV and CDR2 YYDKDF (reference sequence). V was pared by 0 bases and J by 5 bases, with 13 bases between. The CDR3 bases are TGTGCCACCAGCAGAGATCTTGGCCGTGGTGAGACCCAGTACTTC. It codes for CATSRDLGRGETQYF.

This clonotype was picked up a small number of times. The V call is TRBV7-2, the J call TRBJ1-3, with 7 bases matching TRBD1. Germline trimming cut 5 bases from V and 4 bases from J; bases unmatched to any gene: 5. The CDR3 contains 14 residues. Germline CDR1 SGHTA, CDR2 FQGNSA. This CDR3 is CASSQRQGGNTIYF. DNA for the CDR3: TGTGCCAGCAGCCAGAGACAGGGAGGAAACACCATATATTTT.

The V and J genes are TRBV5-1 and TRBJ2-1; D may correspond to TRBD1 or TRBD2 (6 bases each). V was clipped by 3 bases and J by 3 bases, with 16 bases between them. This CDR3 has 16 residues. CDR1 and CDR2 from the germline V gene are SGHRS and YFSETQ. CDR3 bases: TGCGCCAGCAGCTACTTACAGGGAGGTGGCTACAATGAGCAGTTCTTC. Its translation is CASSYLQGGGYNEQFF.

The chain combines TRBV4-3 with TRBJ2-7, with D possibly matching TRBD2 (6 bases). CDR1 is LGHNA and CDR2 is YSLEER in the germline V gene. Trimming left V 0 bases short and J 7 bases short, with 10 bases between. This CDR3 is 13 amino acids long. The CDR3 sequence: CASSQEFAGEQYF. The CDR3 nucleotides are TGCGCCAGCAGCCAAGAGTTCGCGGGGGAGCAGTACTTC.

Ten or more counts support this clonotype. This sequence joins TRBV20-1 and TRBJ2-7; 7 positions match TRBD1. Germline CDR1 and CDR2: DFQATT and SNEGSKA (reference sequence). Losses at the gene ends were 5 bases for V and 0 bases for J; bases not matched to a gene: 1. This CDR3 contains 12 residues. CDR3 nucleotides: TGCAGTGCTGACAGGGACTCCTACGAGCAGTACTTC. Encoded protein: CSADRDSYEQYF.

This clonotype was recorded many times. The J gene is TRBJ2-1, the V gene TRBV11-2, with 13 nucleotides matching TRBD2. The germline V gene encodes CDR1 SGHAT and CDR2 FQNNGV. V was pared by 5 bases and J by 5 bases, with 3 bases of the junction left unmatched. The CDR3 runs to 15 residues. The CDR3 sequence is CASSAGTSGNNEQFF. In DNA form, the CDR3 reads TGTGCCAGCAGCGCCGGGACTAGCGGGAACAATGAGCAGTTCTTC.

This clonotype showed up just a few times. This sequence joins TRBV5-4 and TRBJ2-7, with D perhaps matching TRBD1 (5 bases). Deletions cut 0 bases from V and 3 bases from J, with 13 bases between. The CDR3 covers 15 residues. Germline V gives CDR1 SGHNT, CDR2 YYREEE (reference sequence). DNA of the CDR3: TGTGCCAGCAGCTTGGATCCTGGCAGGGTCTACGAGCAGTACTTC. It specifies CASSLDPGRVYEQYF.

The rearrangement joins TRBV14 to TRBJ2-7, with 8 bases identical to TRBD2. Germline-derived CDR1 and CDR2 are SGHDN and FVKESK. J gave up 3 bases and V 1 base, and 8 bases lay outside the gene matches. The CDR3 has 16 amino acids. CDR3 region: CASSQGAPGLGYEQYF. Written as DNA, the CDR3 is TGTGCCAGCAGCCAAGGAGCCCCGGGACTAGGCTACGAGCAGTACTTC.

A few counts support this clonotype. V is TRBV2 and J is TRBJ2-4; TRBD1 matches at 7 bases. The trim removed 3 bases at V and 1 base at J, leaving 6 bases unmatched. Germline CDR1 and CDR2: SNHLY and FYNNEI. The CDR3 sequence is 16 residues long. CDR3 nucleotides: TGTGCCAGCAGTGAGACAGGGCCGGTGGCCAAAAACATTCAGTACTTC. Its protein product is CASSETGPVAKNIQYF.

The chain joins TRBV11-1 to TRBJ2-7; D gene uncertain. CDR1 is SGHAT and CDR2 is FQDESV in the germline V gene (reference sequence). V gave up 3 bases and J gave up 6 bases, with 12 bases separating them. This CDR3 is 13 amino acids long. In DNA form, the CDR3 reads TGTGCCAGCAGCTTGGGCGAGCCTAGCGAGCAGTACTTC. Protein sequence: CASSLGEPSEQYF.